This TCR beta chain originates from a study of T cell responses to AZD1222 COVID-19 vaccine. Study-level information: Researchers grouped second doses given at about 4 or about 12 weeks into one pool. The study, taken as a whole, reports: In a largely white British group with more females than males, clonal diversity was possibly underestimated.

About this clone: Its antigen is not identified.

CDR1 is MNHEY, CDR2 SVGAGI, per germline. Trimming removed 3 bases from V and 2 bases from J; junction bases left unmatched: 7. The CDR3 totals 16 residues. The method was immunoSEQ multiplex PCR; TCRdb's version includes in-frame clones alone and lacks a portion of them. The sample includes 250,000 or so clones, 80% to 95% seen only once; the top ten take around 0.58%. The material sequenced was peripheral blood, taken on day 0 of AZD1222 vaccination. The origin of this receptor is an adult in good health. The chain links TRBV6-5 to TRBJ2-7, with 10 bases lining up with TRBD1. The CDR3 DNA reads TGTGCCAGCAGTTATTCGAGGGACAGGGGCCCCTACGAGCAGTACTTC. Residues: CASSYSRDRGPYEQYF.